This T cell receptor (beta chain) was recorded in a study of T cell changes during pregnancy in multiple sclerosis (dated by TCRdb to between 2018 and 2020). For the study in its entirety: Changes in the T cell repertoire over the course of pregnancy were examined in this study in women with multiple sclerosis.

Libraries were prepared through the immunoSEQ multiplex PCR assay. Entries here come from immuneACCESS through TCRdb and include only in-frame sequences with V and J called. Some clones fail to appear in such tables; in the studies checked, an unresolved V gene covers under half of the shortfall, and the cause of the remainder is unknown. Counted in this sample were tens of thousands of clones; 75% to 90% of them appeared once. The ten largest clonotypes hold approximately 5.1% of the sample. A note on this clone: The target of this receptor is not known. No qualities accompany the bases; no much larger clone lies one base away.

The germline V and J ends show losses of 3 bases and 0 bases respectively, and no gene match explains 6 bases of the junction. Reading from cysteine to phenylalanine, the CDR3 counts 18 amino acids. Of all the DNA, just the CDR3 is kept, 54 bases in frame from base 1. CDR1 MGHRA and CDR2 YSYEKL were looked up in the germline V gene. The sequence joins TRBV4-1 to TRBJ2-1, with 12 middle bases fitting TRBD2. The clonotype comes from a female donor in good health, enrolled as a control in a pregnancy study. The sequencing here drew on peripheral blood, taken in the first trimester of pregnancy. The CDR3 is CASSQTSGGPSSYNEQFF. The nucleotide sequence is given as TGCGCCAGCAGCCAGACTAGCGGGGGACCCAGCTCCTACAATGAGCAGTTCTTC.